Sequencing of this T cell receptor (beta chain) was carried out in a study of blood T cells in healthy people across ages. Study observations and caveats: Possibly, changes in expanded clonotypes were confounded because donor CMV status was unknown. More naive CD4+ cells and higher diversity marked long-lived donors relative to aged donors.

The CDR3 loop spans 16 amino acids. Germline assignment: CDR1 ENHRY and CDR2 SYGVKD. A sample-barcoded 5' primer and a J-beta primer mix were used in a second PCR of roughly 7 to 12 cycles. Every cDNA molecule bore a tag from a template-switch adaptor containing 12 random nucleotides. TCRdb ran MiXCR on the 5' RACE reads and lists one entry per CDR3 protein. Altogether approximately 800,000 distinct CDR3 sequences are present, 20% to 25% being singletons, with the ten largest covering approximately 4%. This clonotype was seen more than once but under ten times. What it binds is unknown. The junction does not match germline at one end; this may be a read error. These data were also filed under a second study, of T cells of mothers and their children. This second study notes: Related mother-child pairs shared marginally more repertoire than unrelated pairs, though not significantly.

The clonotype comes from a boy between 10 and 17 years old in good health. This chain uses TRBV10-3 with TRBJ2-7; D possibly uses TRBD1 or TRBD2 (5 bases each). The sample comprised blood. Written as DNA, the CDR3 is TGTGTCATCAGTTCTCCTACGAGGGGCGCGAACTACGAGCAGTACTTC. This encodes CVISSPTRGANYEQYF.